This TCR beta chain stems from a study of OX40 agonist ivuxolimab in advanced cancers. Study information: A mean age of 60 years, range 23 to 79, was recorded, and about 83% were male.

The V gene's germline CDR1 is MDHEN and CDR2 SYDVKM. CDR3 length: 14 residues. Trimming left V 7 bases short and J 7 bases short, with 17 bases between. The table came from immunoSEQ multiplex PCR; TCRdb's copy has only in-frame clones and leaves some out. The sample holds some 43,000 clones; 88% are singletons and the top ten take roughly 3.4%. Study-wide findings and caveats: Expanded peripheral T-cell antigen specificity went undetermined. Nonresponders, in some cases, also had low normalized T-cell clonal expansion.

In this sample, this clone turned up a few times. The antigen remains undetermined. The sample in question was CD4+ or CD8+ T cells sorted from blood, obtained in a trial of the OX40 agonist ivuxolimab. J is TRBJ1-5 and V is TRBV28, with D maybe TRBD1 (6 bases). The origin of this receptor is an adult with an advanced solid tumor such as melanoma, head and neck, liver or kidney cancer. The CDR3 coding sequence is TGTGCCAGCACTCCCGGGGGGCGCGGACAGCCCCAGCATTTT. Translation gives CASTPGGRGQPQHF.